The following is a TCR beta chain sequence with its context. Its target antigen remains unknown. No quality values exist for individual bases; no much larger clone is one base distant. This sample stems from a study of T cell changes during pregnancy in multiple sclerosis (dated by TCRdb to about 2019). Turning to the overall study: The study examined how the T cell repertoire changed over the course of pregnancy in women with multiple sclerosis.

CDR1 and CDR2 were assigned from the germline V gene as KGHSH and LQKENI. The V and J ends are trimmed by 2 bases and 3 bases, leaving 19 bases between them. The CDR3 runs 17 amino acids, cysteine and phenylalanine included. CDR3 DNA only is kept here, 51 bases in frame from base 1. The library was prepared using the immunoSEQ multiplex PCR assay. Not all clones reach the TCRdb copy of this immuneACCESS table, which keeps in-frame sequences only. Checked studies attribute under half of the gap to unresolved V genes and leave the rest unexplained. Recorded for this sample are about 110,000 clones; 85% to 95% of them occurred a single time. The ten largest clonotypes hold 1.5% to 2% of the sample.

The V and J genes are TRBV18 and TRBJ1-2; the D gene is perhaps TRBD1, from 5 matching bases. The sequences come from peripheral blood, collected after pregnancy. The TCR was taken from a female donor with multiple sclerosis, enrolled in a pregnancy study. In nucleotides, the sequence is TGTGCCAGCTCACCATCCCCTATCAGGGTGGAACACTATGGCTACACCTTC. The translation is CASSPSPIRVEHYGYTF.